A selection of T cell receptor beta chains follows, all from one sample in a study of blood T cell repertoires in COVID-19. Clones were read by immunoSEQ multiplex PCR, and TCRdb kept only the in-frame ones, dropping some. The sample carries fewer than 200,000 clones, roughly 82% recorded once. The source material was peripheral blood. These TCRs come from a woman in her thirties or forties with COVID-19, enrolled during active disease. Each CDR3 is given with its conserved first and last residue. A D gene is named only where the DNA matches it firmly. Some rows mark clone size as missing; the rest say once, few, many or name a class of expanded clone.

v_call: TRBV6-4
d_call: -
clone_size: -
j_call: TRBJ2-3
cdr3_nt: TGTGCCAGCAGTGCCTCCCTCCGTAGCACAGATACGCAGTATTTT
cdr3_aa: CASSASLRSTDTQYF

v_call: TRBV7-3
d_call: TRBD2
clone_size: once
j_call: TRBJ2-5
cdr3_nt: TGTGCCAGCAGCTTATTAGCGGGCCCACAAGAGACCCAGTACTTC
cdr3_aa: CASSLLAGPQETQYF

v_call: TRBV9
d_call: -
clone_size: -
j_call: TRBJ1-1
cdr3_nt: TGTGCCAGCAGCTCCGGGTGGAACACTGAAGCTTTCTTT
cdr3_aa: CASSSGWNTEAFF

v_call: TRBV24-1
d_call: -
clone_size: -
j_call: TRBJ2-1
cdr3_nt: TGTGCCACCAGTGCGACCACGGCGGTAAGTGAGCAGTTCTTC
cdr3_aa: CATSATTAVSEQFF

v_call: TRBV6-2/TRBV6-3
d_call: TRBD1
clone_size: once
j_call: TRBJ1-3
cdr3_nt: TGTGCCAGCAGTTACCGGGACAGCTCTGGAAACACCATATATTTT
cdr3_aa: CASSYRDSSGNTIYF

v_call: TRBV7-9
d_call: TRBD2
clone_size: -
j_call: TRBJ2-5
cdr3_nt: TGTGCCAGCAGCTTACGGCGGGGGGACGAGACCCAGTACTTC
cdr3_aa: CASSLRRGDETQYF

v_call: TRBV19
d_call: -
clone_size: few
j_call: TRBJ2-6
cdr3_nt: TGTGCCAGTAGTATAGTCGGGATAAGCTCTGGGGCCAACGTCCTGACTTTC
cdr3_aa: CASSIVGISSGANVLTF

v_call: TRBV7-9
d_call: -
clone_size: -
j_call: TRBJ2-3
cdr3_nt: TGTGCCAGCAGTCCTCCAGGGAATACGCAGTATTTT
cdr3_aa: CASSPPGNTQYF

v_call: TRBV7-2
d_call: TRBD2
clone_size: few
j_call: TRBJ2-1
cdr3_nt: TGTGCCAGCAGCCGCATAGCGGGGGGGTACTACAATGAGCAGTTCTTC
cdr3_aa: CASSRIAGGYYNEQFF

v_call: TRBV29-1
d_call: TRBD2
clone_size: -
j_call: TRBJ2-7
cdr3_nt: TGCAGCGGGGGGGGTCAGGCAGGGCGACAAAAGTACGAGCAGTACTTC
cdr3_aa: CSGGGQAGRQKYEQYF

v_call: TRBV6-5
d_call: TRBD2
clone_size: -
j_call: TRBJ2-7
cdr3_nt: TGTGCCAGCAGGGTATCGGGAGGAGCCTACGAGCAGTACTTC
cdr3_aa: CASRVSGGAYEQYF

v_call: TRBV19
d_call: -
clone_size: -
j_call: TRBJ1-5
cdr3_nt: TGTGCCAGTAGTATCCACATTAGCAATCAGCCCCAGCATTTT
cdr3_aa: CASSIHISNQPQHF

v_call: TRBV15
d_call: -
clone_size: -
j_call: TRBJ1-1
cdr3_nt: TGTGCCACCAGCAATAGGGTAAGGGGCACTGAAGCTTTCTTT
cdr3_aa: CATSNRVRGTEAFF

v_call: TRBV2
d_call: TRBD2
clone_size: -
j_call: TRBJ2-1
cdr3_nt: TGTGCCAGCAGTACCCTAGCGGCCTCCTACAATGAGCAGTTCTTC
cdr3_aa: CASSTLAASYNEQFF

v_call: TRBV2
d_call: TRBD1
clone_size: -
j_call: TRBJ1-5
cdr3_nt: TGTGCCAGCAGTGAAAGGGACAGGGGTCAGCCCCAGCATTTT
cdr3_aa: CASSERDRGQPQHF

v_call: TRBV19
d_call: TRBD1
clone_size: -
j_call: TRBJ2-5
cdr3_nt: TGTGCCAGTAGTAAACAGGGGAGTCAGACCCAGTACTTC
cdr3_aa: CASSKQGSQTQYF

v_call: TRBV27
d_call: TRBD2
clone_size: few
j_call: TRBJ2-1
cdr3_nt: TGTGCCAGCAGTTTTCTCGCTAGCGGGACGGGGAATGAGCAGTTCTTC
cdr3_aa: CASSFLASGTGNEQFF

v_call: TRBV6-5
d_call: TRBD2
clone_size: many
j_call: TRBJ2-7
cdr3_nt: TGTGTTGGGGGAGGGAACTCCTACGAGCAGTACTTC
cdr3_aa: CVGGGNSYEQYF

v_call: TRBV6-5
d_call: -
clone_size: -
j_call: TRBJ2-1
cdr3_nt: TGTGCCAGCAGCCTGGGGAGAGCCAATGAGCAGTTCTTC
cdr3_aa: CASSLGRANEQFF

v_call: TRBV7-2
d_call: -
clone_size: few
j_call: TRBJ2-4
cdr3_nt: TGTGCCAGCAGCCGCACTAGTGCCCGAAACATTCAGTACTTC
cdr3_aa: CASSRTSARNIQYF

v_call: TRBV3-1/TRBV3-2
d_call: -
clone_size: -
j_call: TRBJ1-2
cdr3_nt: TGTGCCAGCAGCCAACCCGGGACTCGGACTTTTTCTCGTGGCTACACCTTC
cdr3_aa: CASSQPGTRTFSRGYTF

v_call: TRBV2
d_call: -
clone_size: -
j_call: TRBJ1-5
cdr3_nt: TGTGCCAGCAGGGGGGAGGGGAGTCAGCCCCAGCATTTT
cdr3_aa: CASRGEGSQPQHF

v_call: TRBV2
d_call: -
clone_size: few
j_call: TRBJ2-2
cdr3_nt: TGTGCCAGCAACCGTAATAAATTGAGGGCCGGGGAGCTGTTTTTT
cdr3_aa: CASNRNKLRAGELFF

v_call: TRBV5-1
d_call: -
clone_size: many
j_call: TRBJ2-1
cdr3_nt: TGCGCCAGCAGAACCTCAGACAATGAGCAGTTCTTC
cdr3_aa: CASRTSDNEQFF

v_call: TRBV14
d_call: -
clone_size: few
j_call: TRBJ2-5
cdr3_nt: TGTGCCAGCAACCAGAGGGGGACAGAGACCCAGTACTTC
cdr3_aa: CASNQRGTETQYF

v_call: TRBV9
d_call: -
clone_size: -
j_call: TRBJ2-5
cdr3_nt: TGTGCCAGCAGCGACTACGGACAGTTACAAGAGACCCAGTACTTC
cdr3_aa: CASSDYGQLQETQYF

v_call: TRBV28
d_call: TRBD1
clone_size: once
j_call: TRBJ2-1
cdr3_nt: TGTGCCAGCAATCTAAACAGGGGGTGGAATGAGCAGTTCTTC
cdr3_aa: CASNLNRGWNEQFF

v_call: TRBV4-1
d_call: TRBD1
clone_size: -
j_call: TRBJ1-1
cdr3_nt: TGCGCCAGCAGCCAGGGCCCAGACAGGGAGAACACTGAAGCTTTCTTT
cdr3_aa: CASSQGPDRENTEAFF

v_call: TRBV6-1
d_call: -
clone_size: -
j_call: TRBJ1-6
cdr3_nt: TGTGCCAGCAGTGAAACAGGGTTCTATAATTCACCCCTCCACTTT
cdr3_aa: CASSETGFYNSPLHF

v_call: TRBV15
d_call: TRBD1
clone_size: -
j_call: TRBJ1-5
cdr3_nt: TGTGCCACCAGCCCCAGGGGGCGGGGAAGCAATCAGCCCCAGCATTTT
cdr3_aa: CATSPRGRGSNQPQHF

v_call: TRBV6-5
d_call: -
clone_size: -
j_call: TRBJ1-5
cdr3_nt: TGTGCCAGCAGTTACTCGAAAGCGGATAGCAATCAGCCCCAGCATTTT
cdr3_aa: CASSYSKADSNQPQHF

v_call: TRBV6-6
d_call: TRBD1
clone_size: -
j_call: TRBJ2-3
cdr3_nt: TGTGCCAGCAGTAACCACAGGGGTAGGACAGATACGCAGTATTTT
cdr3_aa: CASSNHRGRTDTQYF

v_call: TRBV2
d_call: TRBD1
clone_size: -
j_call: TRBJ1-4
cdr3_nt: TGTGCCAGCCAGAAGAGAGGGACAGGGTCTAATGAAAAACTGTTTTTT
cdr3_aa: CASQKRGTGSNEKLFF

v_call: TRBV10-1
d_call: -
clone_size: few
j_call: TRBJ2-2
cdr3_nt: TGCGCCAGCAGTGAGGCTGGACGGGGGAACACCGGGGAGCTGTTTTTT
cdr3_aa: CASSEAGRGNTGELFF

v_call: TRBV19
d_call: TRBD1
clone_size: -
j_call: TRBJ2-5
cdr3_nt: TGTGCCAGTAGTAACTGGGACAGACCTCAAGAGACCCAGTACTTC
cdr3_aa: CASSNWDRPQETQYF

v_call: TRBV5-4
d_call: TRBD1
clone_size: -
j_call: TRBJ1-2
cdr3_nt: TGTGCCAGCAGCTTGGAAGGGGGCGGCTATGGCTACACCTTC
cdr3_aa: CASSLEGGGYGYTF

v_call: TRBV2
d_call: -
clone_size: few
j_call: TRBJ1-5
cdr3_nt: TGTGCCAGCAGTTCTACAGGCGGTCTTTATCAGCCCCAGCATTTT
cdr3_aa: CASSSTGGLYQPQHF

v_call: TRBV5-1
d_call: -
clone_size: -
j_call: TRBJ1-2
cdr3_nt: TGCGCCAGCAGCTTGGATGCGTTTGGCTACACCTTC
cdr3_aa: CASSLDAFGYTF

v_call: TRBV6-5
d_call: -
clone_size: -
j_call: TRBJ2-2
cdr3_nt: TGTGCCAGCAGCCTCTTCAGGGGTACCGGGGAGCTGTTTTTT
cdr3_aa: CASSLFRGTGELFF

v_call: TRBV9
d_call: TRBD2
clone_size: -
j_call: TRBJ2-1
cdr3_nt: TGTGCCAGCAGCAATAACTTACTACGGACTAGCGCTAGAGGAGAGCAGTTCTTC
cdr3_aa: CASSNNLLRTSARGEQFF

v_call: TRBV28
d_call: -
clone_size: -
j_call: TRBJ2-3
cdr3_nt: TGTGCCAGCAGTTTAATCCGGAATAACTATGGAGATACGCAGTATTTT
cdr3_aa: CASSLIRNNYGDTQYF

v_call: TRBV30
d_call: TRBD1
clone_size: -
j_call: TRBJ2-7
cdr3_nt: TGTGCCGGATACAGGGGTTTGCAGCAGTACTTC
cdr3_aa: CAGYRGLQQYF

v_call: TRBV5-6
d_call: -
clone_size: -
j_call: TRBJ2-7
cdr3_nt: TGTGCCAGCAGCTCCCGGGACTTCTACGAGCAGTACTTC
cdr3_aa: CASSSRDFYEQYF

v_call: TRBV2
d_call: TRBD2
clone_size: few
j_call: TRBJ2-3
cdr3_nt: TGTGCCAGCTCCGGGCGGCTAGCGGGGGGAGGAGATACGCAGTATTTT
cdr3_aa: CASSGRLAGGGDTQYF

v_call: TRBV4-2
d_call: TRBD1
clone_size: -
j_call: TRBJ1-1
cdr3_nt: TGTGCCAGCAGCCAAGATCTGGTGCAGGGGGACACTGAAGCTTTCTTT
cdr3_aa: CASSQDLVQGDTEAFF

v_call: TRBV6-5
d_call: TRBD2
clone_size: -
j_call: TRBJ2-2
cdr3_nt: TGTGCCAGCAGCGCTCTAGCGGGAGGATCCGGGGAGCTGTTTTTT
cdr3_aa: CASSALAGGSGELFF

v_call: TRBV13
d_call: TRBD1
clone_size: -
j_call: TRBJ2-4
cdr3_nt: TGTGCCAGCAGCTTCAGGGGGCTCGGCAAAAACATTCAGTACTTC
cdr3_aa: CASSFRGLGKNIQYF

v_call: TRBV15
d_call: -
clone_size: -
j_call: TRBJ2-5
cdr3_nt: TGTGCCACCAGCAGAGATGTGGGGGGAGAGACCCAGTACTTC
cdr3_aa: CATSRDVGGETQYF

v_call: TRBV4-2
d_call: TRBD2
clone_size: -
j_call: TRBJ2-7
cdr3_nt: TGTGCCAGCAGCCTTACTAGCGGGAGGGCCGTCAAATCTAGGCAGTACTTC
cdr3_aa: CASSLTSGRAVKSRQYF

v_call: TRBV28
d_call: TRBD2
clone_size: -
j_call: TRBJ2-7
cdr3_nt: TGTGCCAGCAGTTTAGGTCTAGCGGGACCCGGGAACTACGAGCAGTACTTC
cdr3_aa: CASSLGLAGPGNYEQYF